Each of the 14 T cell receptor beta chains below was sequenced from the same sample in a study of chemoradiotherapy in HPV16-positive cancers. Profiling relied on immunoSEQ multiplex PCR, and the TCRdb table lists in-frame clones only, not all of them. Altogether roughly 23,000 clones are present, over 85% being singletons, with the ten largest covering 4.5% to 7%. Material: blood, obtained from a patient who underwent chemoradiotherapy. All receptors derive from a human donor with HPV-associated anogenital cancer.

This clone was picked up one time. The chain employs TRBV9 and TRBJ2-3; TRBD2 agrees at 11 bases. Germline V gene sequence: CDR1 SGDLS, CDR2 YYNGEE. The CDR3 runs 15 residues. V was pared by 6 bases and J by 1 base, with 4 bases of the junction left unmatched. The CDR3 is CASTPSGGRTDTQYF. CDR3 bases: TGTGCCAGCACCCCTAGCGGGGGGCGCACAGATACGCAGTATTTT.

This chain connects TRBV20-1 to TRBJ1-5, with D possibly being TRBD1 (5 bases). The ends were cut back, 3 bases at V and 11 bases at J, with 11 bases in the middle. The germline CDR1 and CDR2 sequences are DFQATT and SNEGSKA (reference sequence). This CDR3 spans 11 amino acids. The CDR3 reads CSASPGSSQHF. CDR3 nucleotide sequence: TGCAGTGCTAGTCCAGGGAGCTCCCAGCATTTT.

The chain links TRBV10-3 to TRBJ2-1, with 9 bases identical to TRBD2. V was clipped by 4 bases and J by 4 bases; unmatched bases: 8. Per the germline V gene, CDR1 is ENHRY and CDR2 is SYGVKD. This CDR3 is 16 amino acids long. Here the CDR3 reads CAISGIPLAGYNEQFF. The CDR3 DNA reads TGTGCCATCAGTGGAATCCCCCTAGCGGGGTACAATGAGCAGTTCTTC.

V is TRBV7-9 and J is TRBJ1-5; D uncertain. Per germline, CDR1 SEHNR and CDR2 FQNEAQ (reference sequence). The germline V and J ends were trimmed by 0 bases and 8 bases, with 11 bases remaining between them. The CDR3 extends over 14 amino acids. The chain's CDR3 is CASSLAADPEPQHF. CDR3 DNA sequence: TGTGCCAGCAGCTTAGCAGCGGATCCGGAGCCCCAGCATTTT.

CDR3 sequence (DNA): TGTGCCACCAGCTCCGACAGGCTCAATCAGCCCCAGCATTTT. Translated: CATSSDRLNQPQHF. The chain joins TRBV15 to TRBJ1-5; TRBD1 might be the D (6 bases). V was cut by 5 bases and J by 3 bases, with 11 bases left in between. CDR1 is LNHNV, CDR2 YYDKDF, per germline (reference sequence). CDR3 size: 14 residues. The full variable domain, its missing parts supplied by reference TRBV15 and TRBJ1-5, is DAMVIQNPRYQVTQFGKPVTLSCSQTLNHNVMYWYQQKSSQAPKLLFHYYDKDFNNEADTPDNFQSRRPNTSFCFLDIRSPGLGDTAMYLCATSSDRLNQPQHFGDGTRLSIL.

This chain links TRBV7-9 with TRBJ2-3; D is possibly TRBD2 (6 bases). The germline V gene encodes CDR1 SEHNR and CDR2 FQNEAQ (reference sequence). The CDR3 is 15 amino acids. The V gene lost 4 bases and the J gene lost 2 bases, with 13 bases spanning the gap. Here the CDR3 DNA reads TGTGCCAGCAGCTCCGGGACTCGGGTCACAGATACGCAGTATTTT. Amino acid sequence: CASSSGTRVTDTQYF. The complete variable domain, with remaining parts taken from reference TRBV7-9 and TRBJ2-3, reads DTGVSQNPRHKITKRGQNVTFRCDPISEHNRLYWYRQTLGQGPEFLTYFQNEAQLEKSRLLSDRFSAERPKGSFSTLEIQRTEQGDSAMYLCASSSGTRVTDTQYFGPGTRLTVL.

The chain joins TRBV15 to TRBJ1-1, with D perhaps TRBD1 (6 bases). V shed 8 bases and J shed 1 base, with 14 bases lying between them. The CDR3 totals 14 residues. Looked up from germline, CDR1 is LNHNV and CDR2 is YYDKDF (reference sequence). CDR3 sequence reads: CATLAGTQNTEAFF. CDR3 DNA: TGTGCCACCCTGGCTGGGACACAGAACACTGAAGCTTTCTTT. Supplemented by reference TRBV15 and TRBJ1-1, the full variable domain reads DAMVIQNPRYQVTQFGKPVTLSCSQTLNHNVMYWYQQKSSQAPKLLFHYYDKDFNNEADTPDNFQSRRPNTSFCFLDIRSPGLGDTAMYLCATLAGTQNTEAFFGQGTRLTVV.

The genes are TRBV5-6 and TRBJ1-5; D is possibly TRBD1 (5 bases). The CDR3 sequence is 14 residues long. CDR1 and CDR2 (germline): SGHDT, YYEEEE. The V end lost 1 base, the J end lost 1 base, and 6 bases lay between the germline ends. CDR3 nucleotides: TGTGCCAGCAGCTTGTCAGGGAGCAATCAGCCCCAGCATTTT. Its translation is CASSLSGSNQPQHF.

V and J are TRBV5-8 and TRBJ1-5; D not resolved. The CDR3 has 11 amino acids. Germline V gives CDR1 SGHTS, CDR2 YDEGEE. The V end lost 0 bases, the J end lost 6 bases, and 1 base lay between the germline ends. The CDR3 DNA reads as TGTGCCAGCAGCTTGGGTCAGCCCCAGCATTTT. The encoded protein is CASSLGQPQHF. Using reference TRBV5-8 and TRBJ1-5 for the parts outside the CDR3, the full variable domain is EAGVTQSPTHLIKTRGQQATLRCSPISGHTSVYWYQQALGLGLQFLLWYDEGEERNRGNFPPRFSGRQFPNYSSELNVNALELEDSALYLCASSLGQPQHFGDGTRLSIL.

This clone was seen once. The V and J genes are TRBV5-8 and TRBJ2-3; the D gene could be TRBD1 or TRBD2 (5 bases each). The germline V gene has CDR1 SGHTS and CDR2 YDEGEE. V shed 4 bases and J shed 2 bases, with 14 bases lying between them. The CDR3 is 15 amino acids. CDR3 loop: CASSTTGRNTDTQYF. For the CDR3, the DNA is TGTGCCAGCAGCACCACGGGACGAAACACAGATACGCAGTATTTT.

The rearrangement uses TRBV5-1 and TRBJ1-5; 9 bases are shared with TRBD1. This CDR3 comprises 18 residues. V was pared by 3 bases and J by 7 bases, with 17 bases of the junction left unmatched. Germline V CDR1 and CDR2: SGHRS, YFSETQ. The CDR3 region has the DNA TGCGCCAGCAGCTGTGTCGCCGGGACAGGGATGGTGGGACAGCCCCAGCATTTT. It codes for CASSCVAGTGMVGQPQHF.

The chain recombines TRBV5-4 with TRBJ2-3; 7 positions match TRBD2. J was trimmed by 4 bases and V by 1 base; bases with no gene match: 0. The CDR3 contains 13 residues. Germline CDR1 and CDR2: SGHNT and YYREEE (reference sequence). CDR3 residues: CASSLRGADTQYF. The CDR3 DNA reads as TGTGCCAGCAGCTTGCGGGGGGCAGATACGCAGTATTTT.

This chain links TRBV7-2 with TRBJ2-2; TRBD1 matches at 7 bases. J was trimmed by 5 bases and V by 2 bases; bases with no gene match: 8. The CDR3 totals 16 residues. Looked up from germline, CDR1 is SGHTA and CDR2 is FQGNSA. CDR3 nucleotides: TGTGCCAGCAGCTTATCGACAGGGATCATAACCGGGGAGCTGTTTTTT. Its protein is CASSLSTGIITGELFF.

The J gene is TRBJ1-3, the V gene TRBV4-1; D ambiguous. This CDR3 is built from 16 residues. V lost 4 bases and J 0 bases, leaving 13 bases between the germline ends. Germline V gene data show CDR1 as MGHRA and CDR2 as YSYEKL. As DNA, the CDR3 is TGCGCCAGCAGCCCGATTTATAGTGACTCTGGAAACACCATATATTTT. Its translation is CASSPIYSDSGNTIYF.